This T cell receptor (beta chain) is from a study of T cells in Graves' hyperthyroidism and ophthalmopathy. CDR1 is MDHEN and CDR2 is SYDVKM in the germline V gene. CDR3 size: 13 residues. Trimming cost V 8 bases and J 4 bases; bases outside gene matches: 7. It was RNA transcripts that yielded the amplified TCR beta CDR3 regions. Initially, a first-round RT-PCR of the TCR CDR3 employed the HTBI primer set. MiXCR was run by TCRdb on the multiplex PCR reads, yielding one entry per CDR3 protein. Of about 620,000 distinct CDR3 sequences in the sample, 16% were seen once. This clonotype was observed at least ten times. What it recognizes is unknown. No ophthalmopathy progression within 18 months constituted stable Graves' hyperthyroidism. Whole-study results and caveats: Peripheral blood also featured most of the thyroid clonotypes expanded above 0.001.

The specimen was blood. This chain uses TRBV28 with TRBJ2-5; TRBD2 agrees at 7 bases. This receptor was taken from a woman in her twenties or thirties with Graves' hyperthyroidism. CDR3 protein: CASCGGVGETQYF. The CDR3 region has the DNA TGTGCCAGCTGCGGGGGAGTGGGAGAGACCCAGTACTTC.